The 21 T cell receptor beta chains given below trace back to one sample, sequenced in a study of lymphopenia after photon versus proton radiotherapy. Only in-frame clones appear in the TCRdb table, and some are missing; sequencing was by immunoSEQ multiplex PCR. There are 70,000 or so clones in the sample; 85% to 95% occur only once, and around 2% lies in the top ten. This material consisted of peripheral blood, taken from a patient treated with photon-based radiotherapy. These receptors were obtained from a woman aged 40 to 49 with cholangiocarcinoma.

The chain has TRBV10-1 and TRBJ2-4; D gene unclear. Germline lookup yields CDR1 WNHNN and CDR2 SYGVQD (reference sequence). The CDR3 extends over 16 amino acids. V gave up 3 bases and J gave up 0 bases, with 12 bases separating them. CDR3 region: CASSEGNTLAKNIQYF. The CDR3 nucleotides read TGCGCCAGCAGTGAAGGGAACACGTTAGCCAAAAACATTCAGTACTTC.

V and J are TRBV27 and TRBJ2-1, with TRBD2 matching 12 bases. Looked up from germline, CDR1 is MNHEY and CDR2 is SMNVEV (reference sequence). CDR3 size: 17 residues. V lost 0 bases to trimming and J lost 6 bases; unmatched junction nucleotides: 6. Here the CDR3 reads CASSLSRLAGVGNEQFF. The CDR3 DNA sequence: TGTGCCAGCAGTTTATCCCGACTAGCGGGAGTGGGCAATGAGCAGTTCTTC.

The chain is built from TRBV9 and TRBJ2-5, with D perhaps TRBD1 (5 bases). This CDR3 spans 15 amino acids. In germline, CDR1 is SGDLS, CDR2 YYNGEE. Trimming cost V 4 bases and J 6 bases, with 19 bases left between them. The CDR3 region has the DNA TGTGCCAGCAGCCCCCAATCCCCAGGGCGAAAGACCCAGTACTTC. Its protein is CASSPQSPGRKTQYF.

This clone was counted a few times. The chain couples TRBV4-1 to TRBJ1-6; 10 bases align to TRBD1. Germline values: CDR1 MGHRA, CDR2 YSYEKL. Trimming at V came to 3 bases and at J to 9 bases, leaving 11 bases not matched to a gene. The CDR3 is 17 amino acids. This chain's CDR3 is CASSHQLPRTGGSPLHF. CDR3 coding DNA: TGCGCCAGCAGCCATCAACTACCTCGGACAGGGGGTTCACCCCTCCACTTT.

Here the CDR3 reads CASSTTGVSYEQYF. CDR3 DNA: TGTGCCAGTAGTACCACAGGGGTATCCTACGAGCAGTACTTC. The chain recombines TRBV19 with TRBJ2-7; TRBD1 matches at 7 bases. J gave up 1 base and V 4 bases, and 4 bases lay outside the gene matches. Germline-derived CDR1 and CDR2 are LNHDA and SQIVND (reference sequence). The CDR3 is 14 amino acids.

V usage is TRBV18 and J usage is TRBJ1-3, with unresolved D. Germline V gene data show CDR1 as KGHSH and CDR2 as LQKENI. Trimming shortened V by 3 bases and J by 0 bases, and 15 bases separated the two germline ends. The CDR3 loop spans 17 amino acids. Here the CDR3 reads CASSPSLTGSSGNTIYF. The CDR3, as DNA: TGTGCCAGCTCACCGTCCTTGACGGGAAGCTCTGGAAACACCATATATTTT. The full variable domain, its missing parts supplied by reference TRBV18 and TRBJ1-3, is NAGVMQNPRHLVRRRGQEARLRCSPMKGHSHVYWYRQLPEEGLKFMVYLQKENIIDESGMPKERFSAEFPKEGPSILRIQQVVRGDSAAYFCASSPSLTGSSGNTIYFGEGSWLTVV.

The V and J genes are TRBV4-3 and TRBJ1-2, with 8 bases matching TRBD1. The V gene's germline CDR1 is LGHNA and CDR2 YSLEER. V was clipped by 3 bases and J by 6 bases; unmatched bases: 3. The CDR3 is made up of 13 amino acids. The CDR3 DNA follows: TGCGCCAGCAGCCACTTACAGGGGGATGGCTACACCTTC. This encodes CASSHLQGDGYTF.

The CDR3 region has the DNA TGTGCCAGCAGCTTCACGGGACAGGTAGAAGCTTTCTTT. Protein: CASSFTGQVEAFF. The rearrangement joins TRBV6-5 to TRBJ1-1, with TRBD1 matching 8 bases. Germline V gene sequence: CDR1 MNHEY, CDR2 SVGAGI. J gave up 8 bases and V 6 bases, and 8 bases lay outside the gene matches. The CDR3 is 13 amino acids.

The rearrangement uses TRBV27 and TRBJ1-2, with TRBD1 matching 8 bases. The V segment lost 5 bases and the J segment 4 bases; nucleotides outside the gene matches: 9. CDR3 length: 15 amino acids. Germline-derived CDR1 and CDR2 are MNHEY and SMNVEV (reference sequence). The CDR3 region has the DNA TGTGCCAGCAGTCTACGGACAGGGACCCTCTATGGCTACACCTTC. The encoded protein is CASSLRTGTLYGYTF.

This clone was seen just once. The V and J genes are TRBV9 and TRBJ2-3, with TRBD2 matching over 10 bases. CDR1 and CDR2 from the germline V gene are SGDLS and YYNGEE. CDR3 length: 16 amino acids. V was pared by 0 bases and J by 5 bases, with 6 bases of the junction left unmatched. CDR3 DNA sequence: TGTGCCAGCAGCGTAGACCCAGCGGGGGGGGAAGATACGCAGTATTTT. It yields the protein CASSVDPAGGEDTQYF.

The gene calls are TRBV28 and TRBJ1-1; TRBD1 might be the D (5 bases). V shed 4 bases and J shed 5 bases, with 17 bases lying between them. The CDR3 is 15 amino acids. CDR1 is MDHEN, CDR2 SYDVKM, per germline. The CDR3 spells CASSSAGNGWTEAFF. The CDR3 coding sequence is TGTGCCAGCAGTTCTGCAGGGAACGGGTGGACTGAAGCTTTCTTT.

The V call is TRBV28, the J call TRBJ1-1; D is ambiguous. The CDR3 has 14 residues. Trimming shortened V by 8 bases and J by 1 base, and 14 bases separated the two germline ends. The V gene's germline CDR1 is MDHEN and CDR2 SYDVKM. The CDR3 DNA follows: TGTGCCAGCCGACTTTCTGTGGGGAACACTGAAGCTTTCTTT. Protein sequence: CASRLSVGNTEAFF.

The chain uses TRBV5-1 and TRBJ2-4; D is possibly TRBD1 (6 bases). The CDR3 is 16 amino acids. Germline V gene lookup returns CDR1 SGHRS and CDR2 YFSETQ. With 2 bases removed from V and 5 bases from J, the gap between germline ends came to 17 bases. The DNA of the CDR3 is TGCGCCAGCAGCTTATGGACAGTACGCGAGCAAAACATTCAGTACTTC. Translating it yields CASSLWTVREQNIQYF.

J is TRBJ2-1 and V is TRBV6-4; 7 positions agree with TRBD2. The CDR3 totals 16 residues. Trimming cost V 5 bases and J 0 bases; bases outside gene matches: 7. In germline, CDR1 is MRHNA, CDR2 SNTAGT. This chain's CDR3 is CASSSLPSGSYNEQFF. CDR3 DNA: TGTGCCAGCAGTTCCCTGCCTAGCGGCTCCTACAATGAGCAGTTCTTC.

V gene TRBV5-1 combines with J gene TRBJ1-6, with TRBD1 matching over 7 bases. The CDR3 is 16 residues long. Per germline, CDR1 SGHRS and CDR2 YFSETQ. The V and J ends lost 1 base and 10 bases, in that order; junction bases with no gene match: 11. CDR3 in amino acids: CASSLTGTDSNSPLHF. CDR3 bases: TGCGCCAGCAGCTTGACGGGGACAGACAGTAACTCACCCCTCCACTTT.

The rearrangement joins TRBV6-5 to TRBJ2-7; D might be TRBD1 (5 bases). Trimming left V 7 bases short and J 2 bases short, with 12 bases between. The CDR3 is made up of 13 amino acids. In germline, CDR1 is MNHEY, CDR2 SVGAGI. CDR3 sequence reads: CASTNPGTYEQYF. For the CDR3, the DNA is TGTGCCAGCACCAATCCAGGGACCTACGAGCAGTACTTC.

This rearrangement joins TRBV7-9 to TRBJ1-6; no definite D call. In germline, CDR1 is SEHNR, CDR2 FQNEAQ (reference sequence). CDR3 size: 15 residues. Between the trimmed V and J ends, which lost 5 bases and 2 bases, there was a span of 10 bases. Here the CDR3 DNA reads TGTGCCAGCAGCCGAGATGAAACCTATAATTCACCCCTCCACTTT. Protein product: CASSRDETYNSPLHF.

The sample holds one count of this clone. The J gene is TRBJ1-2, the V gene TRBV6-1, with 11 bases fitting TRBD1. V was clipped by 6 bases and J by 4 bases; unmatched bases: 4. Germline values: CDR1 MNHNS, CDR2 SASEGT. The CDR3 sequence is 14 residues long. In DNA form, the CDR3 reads TGTGCCAGCAGGACCGGGACAGGGGGCTATGGCTACACCTTC. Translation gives CASRTGTGGYGYTF.

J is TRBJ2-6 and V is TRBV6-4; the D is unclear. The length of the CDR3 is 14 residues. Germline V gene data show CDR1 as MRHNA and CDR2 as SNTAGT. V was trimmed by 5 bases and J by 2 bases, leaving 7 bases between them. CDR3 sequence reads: CASSYLAGANVLTF. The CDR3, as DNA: TGTGCCAGCAGTTATCTAGCTGGGGCCAACGTCCTGACTTTC.

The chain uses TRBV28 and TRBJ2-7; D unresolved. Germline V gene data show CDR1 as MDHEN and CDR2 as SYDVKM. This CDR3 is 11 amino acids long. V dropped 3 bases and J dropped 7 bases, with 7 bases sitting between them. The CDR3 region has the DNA TGTGCCAGCAGTTTCGCCGCGGAGCAGTACTTC. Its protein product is CASSFAAEQYF. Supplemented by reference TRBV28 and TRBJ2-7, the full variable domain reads DVKVTQSSRYLVKRTGEKVFLECVQDMDHENMFWYRQDPGLGLRLIYFSYDVKMKEKGDIPEGYSVSREKKERFSLILESASTNQTSMYLCASSFAAEQYFGPGTRLTVT.

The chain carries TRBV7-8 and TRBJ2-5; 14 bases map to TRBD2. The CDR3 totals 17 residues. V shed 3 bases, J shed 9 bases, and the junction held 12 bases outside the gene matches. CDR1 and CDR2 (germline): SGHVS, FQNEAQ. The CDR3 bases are TGTGCCAGCAGCTTGACTAGCGGGGGGGCCAGACGGTCGGCCCAGTACTTC. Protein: CASSLTSGGARRSAQYF.